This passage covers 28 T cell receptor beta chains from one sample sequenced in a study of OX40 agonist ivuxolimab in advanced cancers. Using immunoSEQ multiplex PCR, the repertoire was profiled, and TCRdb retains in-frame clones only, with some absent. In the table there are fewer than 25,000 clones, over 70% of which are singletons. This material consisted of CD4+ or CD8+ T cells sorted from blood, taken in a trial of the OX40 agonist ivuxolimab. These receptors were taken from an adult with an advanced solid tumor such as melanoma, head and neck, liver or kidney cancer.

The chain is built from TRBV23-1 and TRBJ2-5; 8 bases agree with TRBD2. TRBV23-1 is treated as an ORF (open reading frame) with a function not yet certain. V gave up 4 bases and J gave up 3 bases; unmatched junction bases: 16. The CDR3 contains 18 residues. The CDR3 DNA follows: TGCGCCAGCAGTCCTTATTGGTTGCGGGAGGCCGAAGAAGAGACCCAGTACTTC. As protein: CASSPYWLREAEEETQYF.

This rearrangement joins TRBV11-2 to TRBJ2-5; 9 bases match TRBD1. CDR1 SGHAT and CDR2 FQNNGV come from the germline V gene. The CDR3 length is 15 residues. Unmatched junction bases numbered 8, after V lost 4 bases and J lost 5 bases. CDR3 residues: CASSYRQGGAETQYF. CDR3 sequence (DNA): TGTGCCAGCAGCTACCGACAGGGGGGAGCGGAGACCCAGTACTTC.

In nucleotides, the CDR3 is TGTGCCAGTAGGAGAGCCGGGACTAGCGGCACTCTAGCGGAGACCCAGTACTTC. Encoded protein: CASRRAGTSGTLAETQYF. The genes are TRBV19 and TRBJ2-5, with 11 bases matching TRBD2. With 6 bases clipped from V and 5 bases from J, the junction kept 17 bases outside the gene matches. In germline, CDR1 is LNHDA, CDR2 SQIVND (reference sequence). The CDR3 runs to 18 residues.

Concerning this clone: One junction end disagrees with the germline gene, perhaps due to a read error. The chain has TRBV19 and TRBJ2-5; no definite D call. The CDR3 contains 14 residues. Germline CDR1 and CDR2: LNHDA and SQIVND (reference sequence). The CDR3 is CASRGTASQEAQYF. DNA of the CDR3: TGTGCCAGTAGGGGAACAGCCTCTCAAGAGGCCCAGTACTTC. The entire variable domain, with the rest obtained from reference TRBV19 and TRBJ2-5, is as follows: DGGITQSPKYLFRKEGQNVTLSCEQNLNHDAMYWYRQDPGQGLRLIYYSQIVNDFQKGDIAEGYSVSREKKESFPLTVTSAQKNPTAFYLCASRGTASQEAQYFGPGTRLLVL.

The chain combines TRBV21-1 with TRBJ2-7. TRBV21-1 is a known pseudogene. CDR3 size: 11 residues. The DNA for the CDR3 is TGTGCCAGCAGCAAAGCCTACGAGCAGTACTTC. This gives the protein CASSKAYEQYF.

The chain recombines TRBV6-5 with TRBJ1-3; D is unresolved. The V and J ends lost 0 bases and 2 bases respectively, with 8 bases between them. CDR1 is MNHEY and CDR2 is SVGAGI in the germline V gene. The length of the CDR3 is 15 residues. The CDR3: CASSYSGMAGNTIYF. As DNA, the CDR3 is TGTGCCAGCAGTTACTCGGGAATGGCTGGAAACACCATATATTTT.

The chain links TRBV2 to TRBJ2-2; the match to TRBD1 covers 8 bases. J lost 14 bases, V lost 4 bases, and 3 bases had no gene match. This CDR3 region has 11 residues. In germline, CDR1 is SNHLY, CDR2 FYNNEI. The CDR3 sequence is CASSVDRALFF. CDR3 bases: TGTGCCAGCAGTGTGGACAGGGCACTGTTTTTT.

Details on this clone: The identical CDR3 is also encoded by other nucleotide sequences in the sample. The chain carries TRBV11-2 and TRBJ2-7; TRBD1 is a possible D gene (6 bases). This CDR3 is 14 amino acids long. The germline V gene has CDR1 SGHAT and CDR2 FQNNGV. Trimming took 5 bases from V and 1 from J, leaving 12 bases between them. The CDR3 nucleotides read TGTGCCAGCAGCCCCCCTGGACAGTCCTACGAGCAGTACTTC. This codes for CASSPPGQSYEQYF.

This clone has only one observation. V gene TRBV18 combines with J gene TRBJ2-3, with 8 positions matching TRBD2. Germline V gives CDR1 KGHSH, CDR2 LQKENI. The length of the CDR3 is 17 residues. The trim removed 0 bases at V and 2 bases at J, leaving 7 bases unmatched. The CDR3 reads CASSPPGLAGPTDTQYF. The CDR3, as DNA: TGTGCCAGCTCACCACCGGGGCTAGCGGGTCCCACAGATACGCAGTATTTT.

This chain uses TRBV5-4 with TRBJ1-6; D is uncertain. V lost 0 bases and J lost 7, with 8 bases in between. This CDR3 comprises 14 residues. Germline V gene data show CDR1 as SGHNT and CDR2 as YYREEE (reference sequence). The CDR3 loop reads CASSLGQQNSPLHF. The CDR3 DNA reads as TGTGCCAGCAGCTTGGGGCAGCAAAATTCACCCCTCCACTTT.

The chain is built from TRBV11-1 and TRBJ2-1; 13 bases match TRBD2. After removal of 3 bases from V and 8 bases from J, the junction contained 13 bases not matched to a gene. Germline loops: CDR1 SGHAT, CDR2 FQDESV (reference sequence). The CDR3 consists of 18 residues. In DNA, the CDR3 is TGTGCCAGCAGCTTTCGCTCATTACTAGCGGGAGGGCATTATGAGCAGTTCTTC. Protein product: CASSFRSLLAGGHYEQFF.

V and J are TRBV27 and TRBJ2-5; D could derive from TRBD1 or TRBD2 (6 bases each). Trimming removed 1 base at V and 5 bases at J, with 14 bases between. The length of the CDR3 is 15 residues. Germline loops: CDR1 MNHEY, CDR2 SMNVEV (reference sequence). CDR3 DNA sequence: TGTGCCAGCAGTTTATGGGGGGCAGGGCGCGAGACCCAGTACTTC. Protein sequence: CASSLWGAGRETQYF.

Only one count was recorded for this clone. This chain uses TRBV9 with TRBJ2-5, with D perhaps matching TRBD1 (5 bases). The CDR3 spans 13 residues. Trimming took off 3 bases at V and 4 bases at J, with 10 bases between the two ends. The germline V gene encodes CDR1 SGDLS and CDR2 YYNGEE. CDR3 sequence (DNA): TGTGCCAGCAGCGCCCACCAGGGAGAGACCCAGTACTTC. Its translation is CASSAHQGETQYF.

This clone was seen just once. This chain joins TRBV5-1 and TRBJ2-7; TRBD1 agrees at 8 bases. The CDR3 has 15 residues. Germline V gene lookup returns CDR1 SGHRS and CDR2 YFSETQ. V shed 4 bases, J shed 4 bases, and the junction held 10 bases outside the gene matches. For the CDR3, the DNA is TGCGCCAGCAGCCCAGGGGGCGGAAGACCTTACGAGCAGTACTTC. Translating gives CASSPGGGRPYEQYF.

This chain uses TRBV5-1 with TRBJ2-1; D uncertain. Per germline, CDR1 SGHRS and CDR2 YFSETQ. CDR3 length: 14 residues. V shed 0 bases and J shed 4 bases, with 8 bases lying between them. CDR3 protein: CASSLGGPYNEQFF. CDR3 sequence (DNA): TGCGCCAGCAGCTTGGGAGGACCGTACAATGAGCAGTTCTTC.

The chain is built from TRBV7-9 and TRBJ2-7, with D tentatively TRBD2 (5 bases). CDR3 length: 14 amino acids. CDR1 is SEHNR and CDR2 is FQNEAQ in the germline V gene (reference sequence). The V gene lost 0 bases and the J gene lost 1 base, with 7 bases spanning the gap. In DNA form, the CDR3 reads TGTGCCAGCAGCTTAGCGGGAGAGTCCTACGAGCAGTACTTC. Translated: CASSLAGESYEQYF.

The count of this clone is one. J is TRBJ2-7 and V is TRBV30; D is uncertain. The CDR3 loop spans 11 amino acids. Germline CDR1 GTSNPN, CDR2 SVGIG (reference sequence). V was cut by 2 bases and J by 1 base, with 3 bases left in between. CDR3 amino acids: CAWSQSYEQYF. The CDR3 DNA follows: TGTGCCTGGAGTCAGTCCTACGAGCAGTACTTC.

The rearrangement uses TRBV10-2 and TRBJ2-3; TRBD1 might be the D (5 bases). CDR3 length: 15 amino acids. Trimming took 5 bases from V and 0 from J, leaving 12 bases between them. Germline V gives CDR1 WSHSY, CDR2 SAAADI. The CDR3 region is CASSPQGGSTDTQYF. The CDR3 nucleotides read TGCGCCAGCAGTCCCCAGGGTGGTAGCACAGATACGCAGTATTTT.

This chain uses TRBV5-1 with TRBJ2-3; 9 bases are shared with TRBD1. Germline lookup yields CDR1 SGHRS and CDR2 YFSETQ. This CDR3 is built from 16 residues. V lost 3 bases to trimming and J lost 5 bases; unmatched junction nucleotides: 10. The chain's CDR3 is CASSYTGTGFQDTQYF. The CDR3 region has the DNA TGCGCCAGCAGCTATACCGGGACAGGGTTTCAAGATACGCAGTATTTT.

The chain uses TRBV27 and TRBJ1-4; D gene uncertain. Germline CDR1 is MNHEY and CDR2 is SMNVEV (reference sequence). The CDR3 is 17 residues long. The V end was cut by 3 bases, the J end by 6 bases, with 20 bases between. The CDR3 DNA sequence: TGTGCCAGCAGTTTCCCTCCGGGCCCCGTCCATTATGAAAAACTGTTTTTT. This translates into CASSFPPGPVHYEKLFF.

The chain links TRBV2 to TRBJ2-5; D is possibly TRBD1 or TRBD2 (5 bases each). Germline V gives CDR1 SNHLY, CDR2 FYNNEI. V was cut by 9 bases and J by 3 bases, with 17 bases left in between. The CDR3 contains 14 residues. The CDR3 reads CASLSGTAEETQYF. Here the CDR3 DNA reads TGTGCCAGTTTATCCGGGACGGCGGAAGAGACCCAGTACTTC. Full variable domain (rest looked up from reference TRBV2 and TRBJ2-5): EPEVTQTPSHQVTQMGQEVILRCVPISNHLYFYWYRQILGQKVEFLVSFYNNEISEKSEIFDDQFSVERPDGSNFTLKIRSTKLEDSAMYFCASLSGTAEETQYFGPGTRLLVL.

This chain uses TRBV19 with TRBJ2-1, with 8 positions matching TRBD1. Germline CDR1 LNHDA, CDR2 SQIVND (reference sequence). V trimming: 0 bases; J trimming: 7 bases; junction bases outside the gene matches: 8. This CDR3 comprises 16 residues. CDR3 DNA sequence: TGTGCCAGTAGTATAGATCACCTAACAGGGGGGAATGAGCAGTTCTTC. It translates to CASSIDHLTGGNEQFF. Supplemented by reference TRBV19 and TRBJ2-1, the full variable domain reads DGGITQSPKYLFRKEGQNVTLSCEQNLNHDAMYWYRQDPGQGLRLIYYSQIVNDFQKGDIAEGYSVSREKKESFPLTVTSAQKNPTAFYLCASSIDHLTGGNEQFFGPGTRLTVL.

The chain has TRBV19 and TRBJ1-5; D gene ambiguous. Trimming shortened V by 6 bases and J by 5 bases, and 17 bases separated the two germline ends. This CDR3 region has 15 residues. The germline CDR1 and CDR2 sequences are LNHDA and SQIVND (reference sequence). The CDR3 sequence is CASSATPIEDQPQHF. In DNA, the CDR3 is TGTGCCAGTAGCGCGACCCCAATTGAGGATCAGCCCCAGCATTTT. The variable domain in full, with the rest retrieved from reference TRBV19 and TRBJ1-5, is DGGITQSPKYLFRKEGQNVTLSCEQNLNHDAMYWYRQDPGQGLRLIYYSQIVNDFQKGDIAEGYSVSREKKESFPLTVTSAQKNPTAFYLCASSATPIEDQPQHFGDGTRLSIL.

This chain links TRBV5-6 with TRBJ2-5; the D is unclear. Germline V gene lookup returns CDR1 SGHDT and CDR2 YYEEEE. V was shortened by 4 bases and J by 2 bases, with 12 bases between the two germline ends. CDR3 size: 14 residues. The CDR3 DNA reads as TGTGCCAGCAGCCCCGGGCACGGACAAGAGACCCAGTACTTC. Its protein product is CASSPGHGQETQYF.

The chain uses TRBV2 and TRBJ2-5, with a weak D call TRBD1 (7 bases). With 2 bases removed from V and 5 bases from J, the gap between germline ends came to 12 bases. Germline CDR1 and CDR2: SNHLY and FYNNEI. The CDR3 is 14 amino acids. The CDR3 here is CASSERRGPETQYF. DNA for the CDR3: TGTGCCAGCAGTGAAAGGAGGGGGCCGGAGACCCAGTACTTC.

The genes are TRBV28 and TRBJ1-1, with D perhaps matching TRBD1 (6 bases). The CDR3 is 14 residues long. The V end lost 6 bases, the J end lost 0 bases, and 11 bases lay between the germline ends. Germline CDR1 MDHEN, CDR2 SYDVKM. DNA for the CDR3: TGTGCCAGCAGGGTGGGGACAATGAACACTGAAGCTTTCTTT. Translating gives CASRVGTMNTEAFF.

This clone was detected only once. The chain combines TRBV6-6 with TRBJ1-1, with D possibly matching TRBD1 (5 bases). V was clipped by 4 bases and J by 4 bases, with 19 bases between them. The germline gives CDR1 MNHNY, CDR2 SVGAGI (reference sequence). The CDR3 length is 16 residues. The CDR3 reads CASSLGRGGRGTEAFF. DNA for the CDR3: TGTGCCAGCAGTTTGGGGAGGGGCGGAAGGGGCACTGAAGCTTTCTTT.

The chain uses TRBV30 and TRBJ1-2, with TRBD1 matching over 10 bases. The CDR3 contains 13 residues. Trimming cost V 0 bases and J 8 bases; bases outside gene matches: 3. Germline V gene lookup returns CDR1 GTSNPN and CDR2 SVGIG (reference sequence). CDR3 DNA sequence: TGTGCCTGGAGTGTAGGGACAGGGGTCGGCTACACCTTC. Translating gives CAWSVGTGVGYTF.